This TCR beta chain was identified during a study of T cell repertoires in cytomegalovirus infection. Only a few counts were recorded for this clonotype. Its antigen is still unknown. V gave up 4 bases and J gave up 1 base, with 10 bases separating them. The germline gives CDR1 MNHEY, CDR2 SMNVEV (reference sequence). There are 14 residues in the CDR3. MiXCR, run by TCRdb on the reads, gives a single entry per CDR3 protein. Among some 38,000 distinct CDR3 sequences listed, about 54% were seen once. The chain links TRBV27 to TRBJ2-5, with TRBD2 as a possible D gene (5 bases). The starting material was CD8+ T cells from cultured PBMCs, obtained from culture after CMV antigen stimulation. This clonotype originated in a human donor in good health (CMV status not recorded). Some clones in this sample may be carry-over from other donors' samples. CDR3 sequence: CASSSGLFQETQYF. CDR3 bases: TGTGCCAGCAGTTCTGGACTGTTCCAAGAGACCCAGTACTTC.